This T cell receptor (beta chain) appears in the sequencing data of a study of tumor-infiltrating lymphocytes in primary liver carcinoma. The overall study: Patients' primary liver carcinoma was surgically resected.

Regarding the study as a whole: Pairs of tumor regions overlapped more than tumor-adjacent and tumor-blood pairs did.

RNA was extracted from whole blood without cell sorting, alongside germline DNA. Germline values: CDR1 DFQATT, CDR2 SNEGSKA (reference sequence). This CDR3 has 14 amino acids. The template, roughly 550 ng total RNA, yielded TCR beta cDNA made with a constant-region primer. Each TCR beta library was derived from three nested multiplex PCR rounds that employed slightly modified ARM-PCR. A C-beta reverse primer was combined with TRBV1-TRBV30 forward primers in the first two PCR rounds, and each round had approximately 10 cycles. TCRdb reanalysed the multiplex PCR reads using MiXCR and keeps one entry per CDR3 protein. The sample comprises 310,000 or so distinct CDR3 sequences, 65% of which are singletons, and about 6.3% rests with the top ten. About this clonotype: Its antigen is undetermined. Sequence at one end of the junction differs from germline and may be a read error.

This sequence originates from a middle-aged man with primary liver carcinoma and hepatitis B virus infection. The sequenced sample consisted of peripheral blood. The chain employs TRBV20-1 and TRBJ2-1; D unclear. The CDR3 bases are TGCAGCTTGGAGACCGATAGCTCCTACATTGAGCAGTTCTTC. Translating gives CSLETDSSYIEQFF.